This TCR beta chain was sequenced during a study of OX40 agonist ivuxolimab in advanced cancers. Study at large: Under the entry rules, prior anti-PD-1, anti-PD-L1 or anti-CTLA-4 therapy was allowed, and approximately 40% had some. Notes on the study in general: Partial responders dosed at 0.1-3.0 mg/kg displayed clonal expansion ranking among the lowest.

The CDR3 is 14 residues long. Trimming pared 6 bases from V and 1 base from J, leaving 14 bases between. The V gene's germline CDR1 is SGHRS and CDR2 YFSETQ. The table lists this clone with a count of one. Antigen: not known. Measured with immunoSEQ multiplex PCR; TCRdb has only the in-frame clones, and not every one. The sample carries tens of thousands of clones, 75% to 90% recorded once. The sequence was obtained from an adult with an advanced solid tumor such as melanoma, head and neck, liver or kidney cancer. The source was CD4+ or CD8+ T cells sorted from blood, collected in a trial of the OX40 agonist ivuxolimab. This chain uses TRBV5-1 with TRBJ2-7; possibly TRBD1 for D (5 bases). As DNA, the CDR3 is TGCGCCAGCACCCAATCGACAGCGTCCTACGAGCAGTACTTC. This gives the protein CASTQSTASYEQYF.